Below are 22 T cell receptor beta chains sequenced from a single sample in a study of T-cell reconstitution after alpha-beta-depleted transplantation in children. Their specific antigens are unknown. Using unique molecular identifiers, the investigators prepared the TCRbeta library. TCRdb fed the PCR reads into MiXCR, producing one record per CDR3 protein. The sample has tens of thousands of distinct CDR3 sequences, about 6.8% seen once. The study, taken as a whole, reports: Approximately two months post-transplant, alpha-beta T cells reportedly originated from several hundred expanded graft clones.

Sequencing was performed on peripheral blood, taken 60 days after TCRalphabeta/CD19-depleted stem cell transplant. The source of these receptors is a child less than two years old who had a stem cell transplant for acute myeloid leukemia, so the T cells may come from the graft donor.

The V gene is TRBV14, the J gene TRBJ2-5, with 9 bases identical to TRBD1. From germline, CDR1 is SGHDN and CDR2 FVKESK. This CDR3 spans 13 amino acids. The V segment lost 8 bases and the J segment 3 bases; nucleotides outside the gene matches: 4. The CDR3 DNA sequence: TGTGCCAGCCGGAGGACAGGGGAAGAGACCCAGTACTTC. Its translation: CASRRTGEETQYF.

This clonotype came up a few times. One end of the junction does not line up with germline, which may come from a read error. The V and J genes are TRBV7-7 and TRBJ2-5; 8 bases align to TRBD1. The CDR3 totals 13 residues. Germline-derived CDR1 and CDR2 are SSHAT and FNYEAQ (reference sequence). This CDR3 is CASSHRGQETQYF. CDR3 coding DNA: TGTGCTAGCAGCCACAGGGGGCAAGAGACCCAGTACTTC.

This clonotype was seen ten or more times. The rearrangement links TRBV29-1 to TRBJ1-1, with D tentatively TRBD1 (6 bases). The CDR3 spans 12 residues. Germline values: CDR1 SQVTM, CDR2 ANQGSEA. V shed 7 bases and J shed 0 bases, with 9 bases lying between them. This chain's CDR3 is CSAGHLNTEAFF. The CDR3 bases are TGCAGCGCGGGACATTTGAACACTGAAGCTTTCTTT. The whole variable domain, filled in from reference TRBV29-1 and TRBJ1-1, reads SAVISQKPSRDICQRGTSLTIQCQVDSQVTMMFWYRQQPGQSLTLIATANQGSEATYESGFVIDKFPISRPNLTFSTLTVSNMSPEDSSIYLCSAGHLNTEAFFGQGTRLTVV.

This clonotype appeared many times. The chain has TRBV9 and TRBJ2-7, with TRBD2 matching 10 bases. CDR1 and CDR2 from the germline V gene are SGDLS and YYNGEE. This CDR3 has 13 residues. V was clipped by 1 base and J by 6 bases; unmatched bases: 1. Written as DNA, the CDR3 is TGTGCCAGCAGCGTACTAGCGGGGGTCGAGCAGTACTTC. It encodes CASSVLAGVEQYF.

The table lists this clonotype with many counts. This rearrangement joins TRBV5-1 to TRBJ2-7; perhaps TRBD2 as D (5 bases). V was cut by 1 base and J by 3 bases, with 11 bases left in between. This CDR3 is 14 amino acids long. Germline V CDR1 and CDR2: SGHRS, YFSETQ. Here the CDR3 reads CASSLRVGSYEQYF. For the CDR3, the DNA is TGCGCCAGCAGCTTGCGCGTAGGGAGCTACGAGCAGTACTTC.

There are many counts of this clonotype. V is TRBV12-3 or TRBV12-4 and J is TRBJ1-5; possibly TRBD1 for D (5 bases). The CDR3 is 16 amino acids. V was clipped by 6 bases and J by 1 base, with 16 bases between them. The DNA for the CDR3 is TGTGCCAGCAGCCAACTTGGGGGTGGGAGCAATCAGCCCCAGCATTTT. It yields the protein CASSQLGGGSNQPQHF.

This clonotype was detected ten times or more. The chain recombines TRBV28 with TRBJ1-6; no definite D call. This CDR3 is 16 amino acids long. With 6 bases removed from V and 0 bases from J, the gap between germline ends came to 12 bases. Germline V gene data show CDR1 as MDHEN and CDR2 as SYDVKM. This CDR3 is CASSLGFSSYNSPLHF. The CDR3, as DNA: TGTGCCAGCAGCCTCGGGTTTAGCTCCTATAATTCACCCCTCCACTTT. Combining the CDR3 with reference TRBV28 and TRBJ1-6 gives the whole variable domain DVKVTQSSRYLVKRTGEKVFLECVQDMDHENMFWYRQDPGLGLRLIYFSYDVKMKEKGDIPEGYSVSREKKERFSLILESASTNQTSMYLCASSLGFSSYNSPLHFGNGTRLTVT.

This clonotype was seen repeatedly, ten times or more. The rearrangement links TRBV12-3 or TRBV12-4 to TRBJ1-2; D gene ambiguous. Between the trimmed V and J ends, which lost 7 bases and 8 bases, there was a span of 17 bases. This CDR3 comprises 13 residues. CDR3 bases: TGTGCCAGCACTCATGGGCGCACCGGGGGCTACACCTTC. This sequence encodes CASTHGRTGGYTF.

This clonotype was picked up many times. J is TRBJ2-1 and V is TRBV12-3 or TRBV12-4, with 13 bases that match TRBD2. V trimming: 6 bases; J trimming: 2 bases; junction bases outside the gene matches: 7. The CDR3 loop spans 17 amino acids. Here the CDR3 DNA reads TGTGCCAGCAGGGCCGGGACTAGCGGGGTCCCCTACAATGAGCAGTTCTTC. It translates to CASRAGTSGVPYNEQFF.

This clonotype was detected many times. The J gene is TRBJ1-6, the V gene TRBV3-1, with 7 positions matching TRBD1. The CDR3 loop spans 16 amino acids. Germline V gene data show CDR1 as LGHDT and CDR2 as YNNKEL (reference sequence). Trimming removed 0 bases from V and 4 bases from J; junction bases left unmatched: 3. The CDR3 reads CASSQDGTAYNSPLHF. CDR3 sequence (DNA): TGTGCCAGCAGCCAAGACGGGACAGCTTATAATTCACCCCTCCACTTT.

This clonotype has a count of ten or more. V gene TRBV28 combines with J gene TRBJ2-2; D unresolved. CDR3 length equals 14 residues. The V gene lost 5 bases and the J gene lost 3 bases, with 10 bases spanning the gap. CDR1 is MDHEN and CDR2 is SYDVKM in the germline V gene. The CDR3 coding sequence is TGTGCCAGCAGTCACTCGAGTGACACCGGGGAGCTGTTTTTT. This encodes CASSHSSDTGELFF.

This clonotype was picked up many times. V is TRBV6-2 or TRBV6-3 and J is TRBJ2-7, with unresolved D. The CDR3 covers 12 residues. V shed 8 bases and J shed 3 bases, with 11 bases lying between them. Germline V lookup: CDR1 MNHEY, CDR2 SVGEGT. Here the CDR3 reads CASQLHRYEQYF. DNA for the CDR3: TGTGCCAGCCAGTTACACCGCTACGAGCAGTACTTC.

This clonotype was observed many times. The chain carries TRBV6-1 and TRBJ1-5, with D unclear. The CDR3 runs to 16 residues. CDR1 and CDR2 from the germline V gene are MNHNS and SASEGT. The V end lost 4 bases, the J end lost 0 bases, and 13 bases lay between the germline ends. CDR3 in DNA: TGTGCCAGCAGTGGCTTAGGACTGTATAGCAATCAGCCCCAGCATTTT. Amino acids: CASSGLGLYSNQPQHF.

This clonotype has ten or more counts. The chain couples TRBV29-1 to TRBJ2-7; D is undetermined. V was pared by 7 bases and J by 0 bases, with 13 bases between. Germline CDR1 is SQVTM and CDR2 is ANQGSEA. The CDR3 length is 13 residues. The CDR3, as DNA: TGCAGCGCCAAGCCTGGGAACTCCTACGAGCAGTACTTC. Encoded protein: CSAKPGNSYEQYF.

The V call is TRBV7-9, the J call TRBJ2-3; D is ambiguous. V dropped 3 bases and J dropped 3 bases, with 16 bases sitting between them. Germline V gene sequence: CDR1 SEHNR, CDR2 FQNEAQ (reference sequence). The CDR3 extends over 16 amino acids. CDR3 in amino acids: CASSFEARPTTDTQYF. The CDR3 nucleotides read TGTGCCAGCAGCTTTGAGGCCCGACCTACAACAGATACGCAGTATTTT.

This clonotype came up many times. The chain has TRBV7-9 and TRBJ1-2; D is unclear. Germline CDR1 and CDR2: SEHNR and FQNEAQ (reference sequence). This CDR3 has 11 residues. The V end was cut by 10 bases, the J end by 9 bases, with 15 bases between. CDR3 nucleotide sequence: TGTGCCATTCTTGGGCCTGTGAGCTACACCTTC. Translation gives CAILGPVSYTF.

This clonotype was observed many times. The chain uses TRBV21-1 and TRBJ2-5; the table calls TRBD1, which could not be checked here. TRBV21-1 corresponds to a pseudogene. The CDR3 is 13 amino acids. The CDR3 sequence is CASSKEGEETQYF. CDR3 DNA sequence: TGTGCCAGCAGCAAAGAAGGGGAAGAGACCCAGTACTTC.

This clonotype was counted at least ten times. CDR3 amino acids: CASSFQGREAFF. The CDR3 nucleotides are TGTGCCAGCAGCTTCCAGGGGCGGGAAGCTTTCTTT. This rearrangement joins TRBV7-9 to TRBJ1-1; maybe TRBD1 (6 bases). Between the trimmed V and J ends, which lost 3 bases and 8 bases, there was a span of 10 bases. The CDR3 length is 12 residues. Germline V gene data show CDR1 as SEHNR and CDR2 as FQNEAQ (reference sequence).

This clonotype appeared many times. The genes are TRBV5-4 and TRBJ2-6, with D tentatively TRBD1 (6 bases). Trimming pared 3 bases from V and 4 bases from J, leaving 14 bases between. Germline V CDR1 and CDR2: SGHNT, YYREEE (reference sequence). This CDR3 is 16 amino acids long. The CDR3 spells CASSYRTGTGANVLTF. CDR3 DNA sequence: TGTGCCAGCAGCTACCGAACAGGGACCGGGGCCAACGTCCTGACTTTC. Complete variable domain (other parts from reference TRBV5-4 and TRBJ2-6): ETGVTQSPTHLIKTRGQQVTLRCSSQSGHNTVSWYQQALGQGPQFIFQYYREEENGRGNFPPRFSGLQFPNYSSELNVNALELDDSALYLCASSYRTGTGANVLTFGAGSRLTVL.

In its sample, this clonotype was seen many times. This chain uses TRBV4-2 with TRBJ1-1, with 7 nucleotides matching TRBD1. Germline CDR1 is LGHNA and CDR2 is YNFKEQ. J was trimmed by 3 bases and V by 3 bases; bases with no gene match: 4. This CDR3 has 14 amino acids. The CDR3 reads CASSQTGYYTEAFF. The CDR3 nucleotides are TGTGCCAGCAGCCAGACAGGGTATTACACTGAAGCTTTCTTT.

This clonotype showed up many times. The chain couples TRBV2 to TRBJ1-5; no reliable D call. Germline CDR1 reads SNHLY; CDR2 reads FYNNEI. V lost 6 bases to trimming and J lost 5 bases, with 20 bases between them. The CDR3 extends over 16 amino acids. CDR3 nucleotide sequence: TGTGCCAGCAGCAGCTTCGACGCGGCTGGGGATCAGCCCCAGCATTTT. Its protein is CASSSFDAAGDQPQHF.

This clonotype was counted ten times or more. The V call is TRBV11-1, the J call TRBJ2-7, with no clear D. Germline-derived CDR1 and CDR2 are SGHAT and FQDESV (reference sequence). V was clipped by 4 bases and J by 2 bases, with 18 bases between them. The CDR3 spans 16 residues. The CDR3 protein is CASSSRASLVPYEQYF. The CDR3 DNA sequence: TGTGCCAGCAGCTCTAGGGCCAGCCTCGTTCCCTACGAGCAGTACTTC.